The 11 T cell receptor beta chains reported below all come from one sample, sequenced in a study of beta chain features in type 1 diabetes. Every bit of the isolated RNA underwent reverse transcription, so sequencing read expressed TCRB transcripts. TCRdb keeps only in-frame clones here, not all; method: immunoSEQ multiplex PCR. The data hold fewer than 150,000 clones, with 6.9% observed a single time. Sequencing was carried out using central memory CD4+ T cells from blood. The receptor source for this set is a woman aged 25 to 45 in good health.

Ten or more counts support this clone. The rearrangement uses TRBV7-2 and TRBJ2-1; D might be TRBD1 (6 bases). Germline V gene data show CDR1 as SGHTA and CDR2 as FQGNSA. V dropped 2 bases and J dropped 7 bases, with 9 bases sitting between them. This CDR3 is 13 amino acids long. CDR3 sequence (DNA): TGTGCCAGCAGCTTAAGGGGGTGGAATGAGCAGTTCTTC. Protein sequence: CASSLRGWNEQFF.

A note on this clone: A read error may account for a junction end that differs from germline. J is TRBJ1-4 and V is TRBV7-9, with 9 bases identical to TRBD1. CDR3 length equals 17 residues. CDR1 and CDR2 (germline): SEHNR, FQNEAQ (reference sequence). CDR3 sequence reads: CASSQDLSGQGNEKLFF. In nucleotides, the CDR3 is TGCGCCAGCAGCCAAGATCTTAGTGGACAGGGGAATGAAAAACTGTTTTTT.

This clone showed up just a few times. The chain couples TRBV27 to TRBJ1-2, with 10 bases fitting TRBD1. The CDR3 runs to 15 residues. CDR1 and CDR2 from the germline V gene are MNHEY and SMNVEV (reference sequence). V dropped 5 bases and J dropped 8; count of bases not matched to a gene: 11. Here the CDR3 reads CASSAPGQGSPGYTF. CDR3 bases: TGTGCCAGCAGTGCGCCGGGACAGGGGTCCCCCGGCTACACCTTC.

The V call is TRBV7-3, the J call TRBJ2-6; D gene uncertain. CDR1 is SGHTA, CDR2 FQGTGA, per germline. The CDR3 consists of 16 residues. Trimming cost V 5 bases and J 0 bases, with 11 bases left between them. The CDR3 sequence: CASSLDSTSGANVLTF. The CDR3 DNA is TGTGCCAGCAGCCTCGATTCTACCTCTGGGGCCAACGTCCTGACTTTC.

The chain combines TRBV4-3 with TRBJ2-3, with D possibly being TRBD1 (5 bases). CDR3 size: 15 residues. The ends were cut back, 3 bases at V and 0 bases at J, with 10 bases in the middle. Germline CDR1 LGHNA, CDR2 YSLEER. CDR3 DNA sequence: TGCGCCAGCAGCCAGTCAGGGTCTAGCACAGATACGCAGTATTTT. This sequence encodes CASSQSGSSTDTQYF.

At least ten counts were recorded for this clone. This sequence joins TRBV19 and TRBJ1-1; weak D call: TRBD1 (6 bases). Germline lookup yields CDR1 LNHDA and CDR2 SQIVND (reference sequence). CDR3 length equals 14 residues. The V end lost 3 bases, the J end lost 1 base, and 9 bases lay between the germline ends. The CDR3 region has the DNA TGTGCCAGTAGTATCAGGGGACCGAACACTGAAGCTTTCTTT. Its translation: CASSIRGPNTEAFF.

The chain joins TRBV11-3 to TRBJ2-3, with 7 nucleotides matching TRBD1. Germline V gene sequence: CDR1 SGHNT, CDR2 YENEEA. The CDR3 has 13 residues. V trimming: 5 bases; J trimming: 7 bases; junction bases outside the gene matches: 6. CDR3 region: CASSKRDSNTQYF. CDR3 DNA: TGTGCCAGCAGCAAAAGGGACAGTAATACGCAGTATTTT.

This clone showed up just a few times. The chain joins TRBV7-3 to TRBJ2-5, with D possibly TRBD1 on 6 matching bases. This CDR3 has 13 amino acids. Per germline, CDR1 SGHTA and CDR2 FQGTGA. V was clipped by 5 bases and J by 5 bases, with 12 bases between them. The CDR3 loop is CASSPGAGETQYF. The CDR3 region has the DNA TGTGCCAGCAGCCCAGGGGCTGGGGAGACCCAGTACTTC. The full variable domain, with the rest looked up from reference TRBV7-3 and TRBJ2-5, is GAGVSQTPSNKVTEKGKYVELRCDPISGHTALYWYRQSLGQGPEFLIYFQGTGAADDSGLPNDRFFAVRPEGSVSTLKIQRTERGDSAVYLCASSPGAGETQYFGPGTRLLVL.

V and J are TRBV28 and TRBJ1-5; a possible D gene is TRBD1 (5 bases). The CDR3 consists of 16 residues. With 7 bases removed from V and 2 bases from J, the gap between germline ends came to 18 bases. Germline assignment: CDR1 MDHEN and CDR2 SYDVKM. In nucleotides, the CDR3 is TGTGCCAGCACCCCTCCGGGGGGAAAAGGCAATCAGCCCCAGCATTTT. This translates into CASTPPGGKGNQPQHF.

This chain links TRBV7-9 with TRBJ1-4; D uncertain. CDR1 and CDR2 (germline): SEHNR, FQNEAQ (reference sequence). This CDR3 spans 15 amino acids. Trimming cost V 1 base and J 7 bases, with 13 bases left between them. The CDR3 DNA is TGTGCCAGCAGCTTAGAGGGAGGGAAATCTGAAAAACTGTTTTTT. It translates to CASSLEGGKSEKLFF.

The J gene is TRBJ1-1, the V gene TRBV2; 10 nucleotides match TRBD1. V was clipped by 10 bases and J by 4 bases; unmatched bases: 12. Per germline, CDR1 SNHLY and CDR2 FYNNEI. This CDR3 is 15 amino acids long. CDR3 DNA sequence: TGTGCCACTACGACCCGGGACAGGGGCATCACTGAAGCTTTCTTT. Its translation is CATTTRDRGITEAFF.